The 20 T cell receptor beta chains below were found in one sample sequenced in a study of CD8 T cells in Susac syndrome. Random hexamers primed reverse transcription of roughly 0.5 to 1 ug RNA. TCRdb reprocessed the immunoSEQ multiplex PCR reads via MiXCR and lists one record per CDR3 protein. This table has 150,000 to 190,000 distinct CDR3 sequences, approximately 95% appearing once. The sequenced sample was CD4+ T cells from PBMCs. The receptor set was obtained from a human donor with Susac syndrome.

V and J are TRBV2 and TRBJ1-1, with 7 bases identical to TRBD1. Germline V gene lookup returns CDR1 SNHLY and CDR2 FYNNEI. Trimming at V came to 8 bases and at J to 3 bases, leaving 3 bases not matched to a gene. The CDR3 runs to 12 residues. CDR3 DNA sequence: TGTGCCAGCGGAACAGGGGACACTGAAGCTTTCTTT. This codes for CASGTGDTEAFF.

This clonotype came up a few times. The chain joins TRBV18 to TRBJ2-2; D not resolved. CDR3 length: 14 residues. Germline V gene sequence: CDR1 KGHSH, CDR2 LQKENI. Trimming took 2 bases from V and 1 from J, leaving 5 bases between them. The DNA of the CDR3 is TGTGCCAGCTCACCAGGGCAGAACACCGGGGAGCTGTTTTTT. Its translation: CASSPGQNTGELFF.

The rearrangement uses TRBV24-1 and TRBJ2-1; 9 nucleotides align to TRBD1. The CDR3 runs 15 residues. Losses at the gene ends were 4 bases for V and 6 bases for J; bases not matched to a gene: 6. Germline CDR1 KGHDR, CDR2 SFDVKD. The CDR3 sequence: CATSDPGTGRNEQFF. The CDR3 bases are TGTGCCACCAGTGACCCAGGGACAGGGCGCAATGAGCAGTTCTTC.

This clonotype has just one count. This CDR3 reads CSVGHKGEKLFF. The CDR3 DNA follows: TGCAGCGTAGGACATAAAGGCGAAAAACTGTTTTTT. The chain links TRBV29-1 to TRBJ1-4; a possible D gene is TRBD1 (5 bases). The V end lost 6 bases, the J end lost 8 bases, and 13 bases lay between the germline ends. The CDR3 contains 12 residues. Germline V gives CDR1 SQVTM, CDR2 ANQGSEA. Drawing the rest from reference TRBV29-1 and TRBJ1-4, the complete variable domain is SAVISQKPSRDICQRGTSLTIQCQVDSQVTMMFWYRQQPGQSLTLIATANQGSEATYESGFVIDKFPISRPNLTFSTLTVSNMSPEDSSIYLCSVGHKGEKLFFGSGTQLSVL.

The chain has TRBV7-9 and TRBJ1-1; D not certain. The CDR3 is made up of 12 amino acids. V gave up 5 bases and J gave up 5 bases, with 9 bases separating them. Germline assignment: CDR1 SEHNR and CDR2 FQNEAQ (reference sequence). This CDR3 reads CASSRGRTEAFF. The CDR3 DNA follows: TGTGCCAGCAGCCGAGGGAGGACTGAAGCTTTCTTT.

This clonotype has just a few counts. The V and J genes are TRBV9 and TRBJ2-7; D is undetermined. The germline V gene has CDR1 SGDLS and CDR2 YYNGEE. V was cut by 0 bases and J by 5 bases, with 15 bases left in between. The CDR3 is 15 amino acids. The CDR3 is CASSVGLDKTNEQYF. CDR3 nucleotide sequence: TGTGCCAGCAGCGTAGGCCTTGACAAAACGAACGAGCAGTACTTC.

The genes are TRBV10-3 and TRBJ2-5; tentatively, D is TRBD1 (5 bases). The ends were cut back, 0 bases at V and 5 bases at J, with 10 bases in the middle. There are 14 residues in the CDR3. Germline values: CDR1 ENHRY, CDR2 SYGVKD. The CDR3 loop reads CAISESGHGETQYF. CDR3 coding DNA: TGTGCCATCAGTGAGTCGGGGCACGGCGAGACCCAGTACTTC.

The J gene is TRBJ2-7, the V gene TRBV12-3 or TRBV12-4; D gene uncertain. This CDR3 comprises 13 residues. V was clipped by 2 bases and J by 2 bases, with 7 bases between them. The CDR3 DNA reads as TGTGCCAGCAGTTTAAGTGGGACCTACGAGCAGTACTTC. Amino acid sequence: CASSLSGTYEQYF.

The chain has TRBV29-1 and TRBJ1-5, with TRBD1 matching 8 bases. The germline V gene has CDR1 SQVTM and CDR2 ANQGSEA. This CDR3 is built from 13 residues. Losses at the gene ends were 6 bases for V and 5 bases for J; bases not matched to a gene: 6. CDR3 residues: CSVGQGGDQPQHF. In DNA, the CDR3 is TGCAGCGTCGGACAGGGTGGGGATCAGCCCCAGCATTTT.

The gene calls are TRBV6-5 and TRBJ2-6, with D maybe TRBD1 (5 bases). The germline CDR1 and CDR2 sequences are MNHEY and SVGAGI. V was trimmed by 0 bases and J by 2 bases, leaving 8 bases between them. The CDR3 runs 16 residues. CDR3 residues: CASSYSGATGANVLTF. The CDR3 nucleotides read TGTGCCAGCAGTTACTCAGGGGCCACTGGGGCCAACGTCCTGACTTTC.

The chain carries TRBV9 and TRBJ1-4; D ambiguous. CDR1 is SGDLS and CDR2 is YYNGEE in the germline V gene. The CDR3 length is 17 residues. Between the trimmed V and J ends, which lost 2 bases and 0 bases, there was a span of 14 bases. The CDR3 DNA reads TGTGCCAGCAGCGTCGATCCCCCCGGTGCAACTAATGAAAAACTGTTTTTT. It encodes CASSVDPPGATNEKLFF.

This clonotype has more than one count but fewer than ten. In DNA, the CDR3 is TGTGCCAGCTCACCAACAGGAGATACGCAGTATTTT. Translating gives CASSPTGDTQYF. The gene calls are TRBV18 and TRBJ2-3; possibly TRBD1 for D (5 bases). V lost 2 bases and J lost 5, with 5 bases in between. Per germline, CDR1 KGHSH and CDR2 LQKENI. CDR3 length: 12 amino acids.

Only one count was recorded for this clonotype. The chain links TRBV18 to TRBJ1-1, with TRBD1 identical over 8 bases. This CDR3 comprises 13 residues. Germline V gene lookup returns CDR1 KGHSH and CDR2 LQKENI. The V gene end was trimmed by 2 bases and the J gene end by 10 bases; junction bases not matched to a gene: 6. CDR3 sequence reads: CASSPDPGQVAFF. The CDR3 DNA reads TGTGCCAGCTCACCAGACCCGGGACAGGTAGCTTTCTTT.

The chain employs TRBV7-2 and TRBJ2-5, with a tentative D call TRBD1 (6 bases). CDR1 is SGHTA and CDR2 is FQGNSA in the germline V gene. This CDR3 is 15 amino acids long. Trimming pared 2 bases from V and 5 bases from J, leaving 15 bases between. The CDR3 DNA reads TGTGCCAGCAGCTTAAGGGAACAGGGATTCGAGACCCAGTACTTC. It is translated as CASSLREQGFETQYF.

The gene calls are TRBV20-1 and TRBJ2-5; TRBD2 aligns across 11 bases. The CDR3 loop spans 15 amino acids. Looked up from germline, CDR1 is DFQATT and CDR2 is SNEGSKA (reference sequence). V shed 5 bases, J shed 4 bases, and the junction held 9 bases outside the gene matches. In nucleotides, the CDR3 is TGCAGTGCTGTACATAGCGGGGGGGTCCGAGAGACCCAGTACTTC. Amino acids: CSAVHSGGVRETQYF.

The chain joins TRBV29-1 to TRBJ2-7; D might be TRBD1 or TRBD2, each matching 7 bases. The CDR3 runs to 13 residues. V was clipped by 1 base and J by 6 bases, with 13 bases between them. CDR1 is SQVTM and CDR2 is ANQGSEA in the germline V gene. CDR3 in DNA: TGCAGCGTTGAAGTCGCCAGGGGGGGCGAGCAGTACTTC. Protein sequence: CSVEVARGGEQYF.

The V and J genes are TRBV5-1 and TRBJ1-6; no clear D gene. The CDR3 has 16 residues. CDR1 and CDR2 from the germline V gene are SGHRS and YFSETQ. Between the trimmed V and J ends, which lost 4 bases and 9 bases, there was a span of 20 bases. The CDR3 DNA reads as TGCGCCAGCAGCGCCCTTTCGGAGGACCTTTTTTCACCCCTCCACTTT. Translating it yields CASSALSEDLFSPLHF.

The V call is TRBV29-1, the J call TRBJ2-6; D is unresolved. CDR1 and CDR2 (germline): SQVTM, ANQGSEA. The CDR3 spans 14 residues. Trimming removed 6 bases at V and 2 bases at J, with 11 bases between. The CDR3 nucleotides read TGCAGCGTCCTGGACGGTCCTGGGGCCAACGTCCTGACTTTC. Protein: CSVLDGPGANVLTF.

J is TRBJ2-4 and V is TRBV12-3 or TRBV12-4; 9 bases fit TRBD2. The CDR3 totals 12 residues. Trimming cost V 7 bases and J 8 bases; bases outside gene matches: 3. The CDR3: CASNSGGYIQYF. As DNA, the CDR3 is TGTGCCAGCAATAGCGGGGGATACATTCAGTACTTC.

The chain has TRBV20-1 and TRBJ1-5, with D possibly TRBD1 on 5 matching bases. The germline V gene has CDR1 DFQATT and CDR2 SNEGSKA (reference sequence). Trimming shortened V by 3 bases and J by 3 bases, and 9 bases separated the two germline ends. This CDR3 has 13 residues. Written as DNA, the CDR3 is TGCAGTGCTAGTGGGGGATCCAATCAGCCCCAGCATTTT. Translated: CSASGGSNQPQHF.